Shown below are 2 T cell receptor beta chains from a single sample sequenced in a study of beta chain features in type 1 diabetes. TCRB transcripts that were expressed got sequenced, as all of the isolated RNA had been reverse transcribed. Repertoires were generated with immunoSEQ multiplex PCR, while TCRdb's copy carries only in-frame clones and drops some. This table has hundreds of thousands of clones, more than 65% appearing once. Sample: naive CD4+ T cells from blood. The receptors come from a man between 25 and 39 years old in good health.

The gene calls are TRBV30 and TRBJ2-1; D is unclear. Germline V gene lookup returns CDR1 GTSNPN and CDR2 SVGIG (reference sequence). The CDR3 length is 13 residues. V lost 4 bases, J lost 4 bases, and 11 bases lay in between. CDR3 nucleotides: TGTGCCTGGAAGGGTCACCTATACAATGAGCAGTTCTTC. Protein product: CAWKGHLYNEQFF.

This chain uses TRBV18 with TRBJ2-7, with 11 bases identical to TRBD1. The length of the CDR3 is 15 residues. J gave up 0 bases and V 2 bases, and 0 bases lay outside the gene matches. From germline, CDR1 is KGHSH and CDR2 LQKENI. The CDR3 coding sequence is TGTGCCAGCTCACCAGGGACAGGGGGCTCCTACGAGCAGTACTTC. Residues: CASSPGTGGSYEQYF.